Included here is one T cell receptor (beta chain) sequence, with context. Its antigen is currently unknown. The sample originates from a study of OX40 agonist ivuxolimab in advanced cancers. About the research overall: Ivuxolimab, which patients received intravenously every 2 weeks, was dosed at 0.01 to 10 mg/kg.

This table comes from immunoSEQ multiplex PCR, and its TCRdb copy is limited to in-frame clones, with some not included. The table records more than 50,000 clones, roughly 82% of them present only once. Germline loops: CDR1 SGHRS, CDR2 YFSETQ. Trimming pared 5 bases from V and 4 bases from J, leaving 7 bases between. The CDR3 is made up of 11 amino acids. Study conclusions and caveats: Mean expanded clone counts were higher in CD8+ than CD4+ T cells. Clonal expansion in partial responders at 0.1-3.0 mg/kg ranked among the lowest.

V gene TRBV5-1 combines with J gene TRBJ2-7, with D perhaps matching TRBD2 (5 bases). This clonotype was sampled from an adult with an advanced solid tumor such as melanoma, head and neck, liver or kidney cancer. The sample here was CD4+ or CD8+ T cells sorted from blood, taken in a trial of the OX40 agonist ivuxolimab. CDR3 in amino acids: CASSEGYEQYF. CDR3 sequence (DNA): TGCGCCAGCAGTGAGGGATACGAGCAGTACTTC.